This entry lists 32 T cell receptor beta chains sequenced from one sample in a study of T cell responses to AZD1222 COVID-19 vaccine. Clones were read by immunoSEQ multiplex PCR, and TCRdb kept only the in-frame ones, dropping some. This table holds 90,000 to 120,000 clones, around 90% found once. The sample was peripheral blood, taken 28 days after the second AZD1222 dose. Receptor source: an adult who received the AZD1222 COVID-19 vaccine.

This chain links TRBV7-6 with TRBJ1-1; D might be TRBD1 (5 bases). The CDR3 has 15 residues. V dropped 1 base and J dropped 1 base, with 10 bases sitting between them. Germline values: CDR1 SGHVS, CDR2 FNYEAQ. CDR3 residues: CASSLEGTGNTEAFF. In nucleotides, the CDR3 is TGTGCCAGCAGCTTAGAAGGGACGGGGAACACTGAAGCTTTCTTT.

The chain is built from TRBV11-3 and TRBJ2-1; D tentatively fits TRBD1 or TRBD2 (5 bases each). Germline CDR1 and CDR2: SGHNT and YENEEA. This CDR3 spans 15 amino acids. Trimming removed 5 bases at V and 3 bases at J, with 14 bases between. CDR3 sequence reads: CASSRDGQSYNEQFF. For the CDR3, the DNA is TGTGCCAGCAGCCGGGACGGGCAGAGCTACAATGAGCAGTTCTTC.

The CDR3 nucleotides are TGTGCCACCGCAAGGGACAGGGGGCGGAGGACTGAAGCTTTCTTT. It translates to CATARDRGRRTEAFF. The genes are TRBV28 and TRBJ1-1; 12 positions match TRBD1. V gave up 10 bases and J gave up 5 bases; unmatched junction bases: 11. CDR3 length equals 15 residues. Germline values: CDR1 MDHEN, CDR2 SYDVKM.

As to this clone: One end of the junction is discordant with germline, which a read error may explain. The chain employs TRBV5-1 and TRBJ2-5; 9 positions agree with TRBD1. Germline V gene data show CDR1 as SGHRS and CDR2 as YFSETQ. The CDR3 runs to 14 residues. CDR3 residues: CASNLDRGEETQYF. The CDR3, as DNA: TGCGCCAGCAACTTGGACAGGGGAGAAGAGACCCAGTACTTC.

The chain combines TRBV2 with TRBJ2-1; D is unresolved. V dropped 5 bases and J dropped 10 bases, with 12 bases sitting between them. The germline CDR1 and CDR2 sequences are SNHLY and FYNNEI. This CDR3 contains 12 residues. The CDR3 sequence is CASSFSGTEQFF. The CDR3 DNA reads TGTGCCAGCAGTTTTTCCGGAACCGAGCAGTTCTTC.

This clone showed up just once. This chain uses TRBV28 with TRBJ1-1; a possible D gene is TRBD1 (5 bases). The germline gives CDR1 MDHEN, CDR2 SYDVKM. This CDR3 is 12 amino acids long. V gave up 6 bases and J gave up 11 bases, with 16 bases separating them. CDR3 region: CASRIQEEVAFF. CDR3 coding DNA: TGTGCCAGCAGAATACAGGAAGAGGTGGCTTTCTTT.

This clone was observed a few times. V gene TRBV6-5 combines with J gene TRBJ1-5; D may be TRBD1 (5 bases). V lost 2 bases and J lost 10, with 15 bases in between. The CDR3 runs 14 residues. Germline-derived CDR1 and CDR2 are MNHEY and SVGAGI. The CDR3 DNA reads TGTGCCAGCAGTTACAGATTAACAGGAGACCCCCAGCATTTT. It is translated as CASSYRLTGDPQHF.

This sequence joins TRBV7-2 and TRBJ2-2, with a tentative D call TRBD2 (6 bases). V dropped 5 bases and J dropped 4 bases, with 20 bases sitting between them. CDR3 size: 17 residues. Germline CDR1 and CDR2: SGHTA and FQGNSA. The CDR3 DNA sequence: TGTGCCAGCAGCCGCAGCGGGCCCTTTGTTGGCACCGGGGAGCTGTTTTTT. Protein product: CASSRSGPFVGTGELFF.

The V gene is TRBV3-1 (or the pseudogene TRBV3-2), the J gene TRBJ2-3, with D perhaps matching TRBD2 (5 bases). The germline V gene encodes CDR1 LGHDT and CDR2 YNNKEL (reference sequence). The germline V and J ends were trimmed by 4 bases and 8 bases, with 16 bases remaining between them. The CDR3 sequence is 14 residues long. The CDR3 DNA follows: TGTGCCAGCAGCCCTTTGACCAGCAGCGGTACGCAGTATTTT. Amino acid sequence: CASSPLTSSGTQYF.

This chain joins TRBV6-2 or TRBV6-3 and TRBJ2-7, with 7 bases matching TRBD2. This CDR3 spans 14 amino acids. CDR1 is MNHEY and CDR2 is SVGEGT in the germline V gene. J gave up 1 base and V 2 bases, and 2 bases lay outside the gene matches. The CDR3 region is CASSYGRESYEQYF. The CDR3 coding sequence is TGTGCCAGCAGTTACGGGCGGGAGTCCTACGAGCAGTACTTC.

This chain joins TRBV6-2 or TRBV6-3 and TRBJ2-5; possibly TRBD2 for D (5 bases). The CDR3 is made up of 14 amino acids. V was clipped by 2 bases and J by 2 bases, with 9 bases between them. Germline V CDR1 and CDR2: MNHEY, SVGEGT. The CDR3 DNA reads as TGTGCCAGCAGTTACGAAGCGGTACAAGAGACCCAGTACTTC. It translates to CASSYEAVQETQYF.

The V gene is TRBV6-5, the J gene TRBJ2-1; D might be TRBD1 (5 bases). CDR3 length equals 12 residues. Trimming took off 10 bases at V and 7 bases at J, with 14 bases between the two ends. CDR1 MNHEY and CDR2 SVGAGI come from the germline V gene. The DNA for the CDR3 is TGTGCCAACCCCGGTAAGGGGAATGAGCAGTTCTTC. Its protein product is CANPGKGNEQFF.

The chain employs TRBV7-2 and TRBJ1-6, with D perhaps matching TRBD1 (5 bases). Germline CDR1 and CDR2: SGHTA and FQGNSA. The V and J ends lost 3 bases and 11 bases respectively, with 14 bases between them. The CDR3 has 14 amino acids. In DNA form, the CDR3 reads TGTGCCAGCAGCTTTTTCGGGGGGGTCGCACCCCTCCACTTT. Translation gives CASSFFGGVAPLHF.

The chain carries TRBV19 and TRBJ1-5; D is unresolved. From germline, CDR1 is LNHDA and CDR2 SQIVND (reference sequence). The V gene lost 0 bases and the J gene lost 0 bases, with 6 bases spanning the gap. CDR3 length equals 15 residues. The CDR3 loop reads CASSIDSDSNQPQHF. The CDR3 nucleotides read TGTGCCAGTAGTATAGACTCAGATAGCAATCAGCCCCAGCATTTT.

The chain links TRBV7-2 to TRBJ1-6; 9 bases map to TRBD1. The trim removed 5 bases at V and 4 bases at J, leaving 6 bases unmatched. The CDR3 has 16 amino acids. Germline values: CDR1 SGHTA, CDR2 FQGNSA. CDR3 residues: CASSQEGQGYNSPLHF. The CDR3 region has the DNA TGTGCCAGCAGCCAAGAGGGACAGGGTTATAATTCACCCCTCCACTTT.

CDR3 DNA sequence: TGTGCCAGCAGTGCCTACCGTGAGACTAGCGGATACAATGAGCAGTTCTTC. Its protein is CASSAYRETSGYNEQFF. The chain couples TRBV6-1 to TRBJ2-1, with TRBD2 matching 9 bases. V was pared by 4 bases and J by 4 bases, with 11 bases of the junction left unmatched. CDR1 is MNHNS, CDR2 SASEGT, per germline. This CDR3 has 17 amino acids.

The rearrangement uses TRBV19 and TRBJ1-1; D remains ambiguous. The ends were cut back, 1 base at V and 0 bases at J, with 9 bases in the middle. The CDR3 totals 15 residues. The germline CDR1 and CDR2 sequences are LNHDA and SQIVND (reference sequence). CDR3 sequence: CASSIVVRLNTEAFF. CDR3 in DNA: TGTGCCAGTAGTATAGTCGTTAGGCTGAACACTGAAGCTTTCTTT.

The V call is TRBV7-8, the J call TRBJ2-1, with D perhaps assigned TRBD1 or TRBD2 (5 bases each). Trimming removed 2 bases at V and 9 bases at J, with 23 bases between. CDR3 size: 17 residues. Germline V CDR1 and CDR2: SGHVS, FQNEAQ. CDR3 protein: CASSLPPTGTRSSEQFF. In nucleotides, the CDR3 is TGTGCCAGCAGCTTACCCCCAACCGGGACCAGGAGCAGTGAGCAGTTCTTC.

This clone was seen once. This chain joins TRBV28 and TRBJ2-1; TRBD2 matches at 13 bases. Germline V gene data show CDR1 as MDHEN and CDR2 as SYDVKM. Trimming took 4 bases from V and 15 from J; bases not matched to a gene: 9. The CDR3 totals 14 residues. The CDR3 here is CASSSAGTSGEAFF. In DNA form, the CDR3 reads TGTGCCAGCAGTTCCGCCGGGACTAGCGGGGAGGCGTTCTTC.

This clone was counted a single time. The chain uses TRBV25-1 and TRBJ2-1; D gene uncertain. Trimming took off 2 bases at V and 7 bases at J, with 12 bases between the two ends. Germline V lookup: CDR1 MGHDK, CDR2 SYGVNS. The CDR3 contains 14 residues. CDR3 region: CASSEQVPVNEQFF. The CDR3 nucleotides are TGTGCCAGCAGTGAACAGGTCCCCGTAAATGAGCAGTTCTTC.

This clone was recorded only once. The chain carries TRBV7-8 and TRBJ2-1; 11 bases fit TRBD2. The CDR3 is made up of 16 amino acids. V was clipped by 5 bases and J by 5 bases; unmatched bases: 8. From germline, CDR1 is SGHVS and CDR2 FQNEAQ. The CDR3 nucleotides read TGTGCCAGCAGCCGAGATGGGACTAGCGGTCACAATGAGCAGTTCTTC. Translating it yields CASSRDGTSGHNEQFF.

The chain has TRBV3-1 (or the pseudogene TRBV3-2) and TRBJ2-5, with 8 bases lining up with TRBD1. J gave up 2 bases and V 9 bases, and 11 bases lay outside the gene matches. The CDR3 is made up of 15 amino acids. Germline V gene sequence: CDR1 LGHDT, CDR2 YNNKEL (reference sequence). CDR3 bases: TGTGCCAGTACAAGGGACAGGCCTCTGCAAGAGACCCAGTACTTC. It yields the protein CASTRDRPLQETQYF.

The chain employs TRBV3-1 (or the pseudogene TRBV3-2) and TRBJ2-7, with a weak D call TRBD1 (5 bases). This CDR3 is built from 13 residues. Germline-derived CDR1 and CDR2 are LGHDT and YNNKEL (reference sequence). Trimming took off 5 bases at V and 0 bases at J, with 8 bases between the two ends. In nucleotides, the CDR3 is TGTGCCAGCAGCATAAGGGGCTCCTACGAGCAGTACTTC. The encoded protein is CASSIRGSYEQYF.

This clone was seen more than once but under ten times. The DNA of the CDR3 is TGTGCCAGCAGCAAAGTCGCGGCGACTTTCACAGATACGCAGTATTTT. It specifies CASSKVAATFTDTQYF. This chain uses TRBV21-1 with TRBJ2-3; the DNA was not used to check the table's D call, TRBD2. TRBV21-1 is labeled a pseudogene. The CDR3 length is 16 residues.

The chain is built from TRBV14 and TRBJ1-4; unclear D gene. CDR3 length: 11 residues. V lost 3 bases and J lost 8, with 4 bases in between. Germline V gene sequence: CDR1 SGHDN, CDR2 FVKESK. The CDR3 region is CASSHREKLFF. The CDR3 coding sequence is TGTGCCAGCAGCCATCGAGAAAAACTGTTTTTT.

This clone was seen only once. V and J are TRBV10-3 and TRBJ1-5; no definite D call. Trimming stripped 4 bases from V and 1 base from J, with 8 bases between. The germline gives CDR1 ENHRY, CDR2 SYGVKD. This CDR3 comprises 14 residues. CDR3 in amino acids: CAISGRVSNQPQHF. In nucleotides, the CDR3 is TGTGCCATCAGTGGGAGAGTAAGCAATCAGCCCCAGCATTTT.

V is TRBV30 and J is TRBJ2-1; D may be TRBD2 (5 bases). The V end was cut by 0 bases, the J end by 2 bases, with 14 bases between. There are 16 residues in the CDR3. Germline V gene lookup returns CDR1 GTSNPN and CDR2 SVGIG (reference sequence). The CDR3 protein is CAWSVRRTAAYNEQFF. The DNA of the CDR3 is TGTGCCTGGAGTGTACGACGAACAGCGGCCTACAATGAGCAGTTCTTC.

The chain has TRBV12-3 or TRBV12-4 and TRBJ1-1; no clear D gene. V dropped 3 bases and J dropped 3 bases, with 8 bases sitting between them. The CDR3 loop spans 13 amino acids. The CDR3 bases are TGTGCCAGCAGTTTGGGCTATCACACTGAAGCTTTCTTT. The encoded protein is CASSLGYHTEAFF.

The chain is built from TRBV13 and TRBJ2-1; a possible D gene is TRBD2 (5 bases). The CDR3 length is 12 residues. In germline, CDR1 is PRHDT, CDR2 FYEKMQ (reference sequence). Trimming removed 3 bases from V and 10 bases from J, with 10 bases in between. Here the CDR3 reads CASSLGADEQFF. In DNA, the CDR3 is TGTGCCAGCAGCTTGGGAGCGGACGAGCAGTTCTTC.

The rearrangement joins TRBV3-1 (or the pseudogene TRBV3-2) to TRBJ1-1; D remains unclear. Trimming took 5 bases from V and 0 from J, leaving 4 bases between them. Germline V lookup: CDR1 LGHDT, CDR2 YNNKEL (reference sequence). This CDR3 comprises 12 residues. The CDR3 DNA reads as TGTGCCAGCAGCATCATGAACACTGAAGCTTTCTTT. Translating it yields CASSIMNTEAFF.

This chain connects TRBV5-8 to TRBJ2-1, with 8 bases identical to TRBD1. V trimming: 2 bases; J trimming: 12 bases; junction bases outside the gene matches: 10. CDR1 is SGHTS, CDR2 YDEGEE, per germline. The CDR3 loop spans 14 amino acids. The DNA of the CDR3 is TGTGCCAGCAGCTTCGACAGGGGAACAGTCGGGCAGTTCTTC. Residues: CASSFDRGTVGQFF.

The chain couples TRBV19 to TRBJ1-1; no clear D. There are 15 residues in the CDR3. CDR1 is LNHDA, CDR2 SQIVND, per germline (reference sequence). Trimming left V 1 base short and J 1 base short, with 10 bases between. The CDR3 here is CASSIGAGTNTEAFF. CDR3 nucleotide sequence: TGTGCCAGTAGTATAGGGGCAGGTACGAACACTGAAGCTTTCTTT.